Listed below are T cell receptor beta chains from one sample, sequenced in a study of cytomegalovirus exposure and HLA in healthy donors. The method was immunoSEQ multiplex PCR; TCRdb's version includes in-frame clones alone and lacks a portion of them. The sample yields hundreds of thousands of clones, 70% to 85% seen once. Sequencing input: PBMCs. Every receptor here comes from a woman between 40 and 50 years old in good health and CMV-seronegative. Both conserved end residues are part of each CDR3. The D gene is left open where the match is weak. For some rows the clone size is stated as once, few or many, or as a class when expanded; others skip it.

j_call: TRBJ1-2
v_call: TRBV5-4
clone_size: .
d_call: TRBD1
cdr3_aa: CASSLEPGQNYGYTF
cdr3_nt: TGTGCCAGCAGCTTGGAACCGGGACAGAACTATGGCTACACCTTC

j_call: TRBJ2-3
v_call: TRBV6-5
clone_size: .
d_call: .
cdr3_aa: CASSFTGLADTQYF
cdr3_nt: TGTGCCAGCAGTTTCACCGGACTTGCAGATACGCAGTATTTT

j_call: TRBJ1-1
v_call: TRBV19
clone_size: once
d_call: .
cdr3_aa: CASSETMNTEAFF
cdr3_nt: TGTGCCAGTAGTGAGACAATGAACACTGAAGCTTTCTTT

j_call: TRBJ2-7
v_call: TRBV4-1
clone_size: .
d_call: .
cdr3_aa: CASSQVGGQAGEQYF
cdr3_nt: TGCGCCAGCAGCCAAGTTGGGGGCCAGGCGGGCGAGCAGTACTTC

j_call: TRBJ1-1
v_call: TRBV15
clone_size: few
d_call: TRBD1
cdr3_aa: CATSLSPGGSEAFF
cdr3_nt: TGTGCCACCAGCTTGTCGCCAGGGGGGTCTGAAGCTTTCTTT

j_call: TRBJ2-7
v_call: TRBV15
clone_size: .
d_call: .
cdr3_aa: CATSRDGGGAFSYEQYF
cdr3_nt: TGTGCCACCAGCAGAGATGGAGGAGGGGCCTTCTCCTACGAGCAGTACTTC

j_call: TRBJ2-7
v_call: TRBV27
clone_size: .
d_call: .
cdr3_aa: CASSLEGHSYEQYF
cdr3_nt: TGTGCCAGCAGTTTAGAAGGACACTCTTACGAGCAGTACTTC

j_call: TRBJ1-4
v_call: TRBV2
clone_size: .
d_call: .
cdr3_aa: CASSEGGGKLFF
cdr3_nt: TGTGCCAGCAGTGAAGGGGGGGGAAAACTGTTTTTT

j_call: TRBJ2-3
v_call: TRBV25-1
clone_size: .
d_call: .
cdr3_aa: CASRRTGTDTQYF
cdr3_nt: TGTGCCAGCAGACGAACAGGGACAGATACGCAGTATTTT

j_call: TRBJ2-6
v_call: TRBV28
clone_size: few
d_call: .
cdr3_aa: CASRGFDSGANVLTF
cdr3_nt: TGTGCCAGCAGGGGCTTCGACTCTGGGGCCAACGTCCTGACTTTC

j_call: TRBJ1-4
v_call: TRBV4-1
clone_size: .
d_call: .
cdr3_aa: CASSHGGTNEKLFF
cdr3_nt: TGCGCCAGCAGCCACGGAGGAACTAATGAAAAACTGTTTTTT

j_call: TRBJ1-1
v_call: TRBV18
clone_size: few
d_call: .
cdr3_aa: CASSPGGLNTEAFF
cdr3_nt: TGTGCCAGCTCACCCGGGGGGTTGAACACTGAAGCTTTCTTT

j_call: TRBJ2-3
v_call: TRBV7-3
clone_size: .
d_call: TRBD2
cdr3_aa: CASSSGGAGTDTQYF
cdr3_nt: TGTGCCAGCAGCTCCGGGGGGGCGGGAACAGATACGCAGTATTTT

j_call: TRBJ1-4
v_call: TRBV15
clone_size: .
d_call: .
cdr3_aa: CATSRDLLGGTEKLFF
cdr3_nt: TGTGCCACCAGCAGAGATCTGCTGGGTGGGACAGAAAAACTGTTTTTT

j_call: TRBJ1-1
v_call: TRBV28
clone_size: .
d_call: .
cdr3_aa: CASSLGLAGTLMNTEAFF
cdr3_nt: TGTGCCAGCAGTTTAGGACTAGCCGGGACACTCATGAACACTGAAGCTTTCTTT

j_call: TRBJ2-5
v_call: TRBV7-9
clone_size: .
d_call: TRBD2
cdr3_aa: CASSLVRSSGGYQETQYF
cdr3_nt: TGTGCCAGCAGCTTAGTTAGATCTAGCGGGGGCTACCAAGAGACCCAGTACTTC

j_call: TRBJ1-1
v_call: TRBV6-6
clone_size: .
d_call: .
cdr3_aa: CASSYGGAPEAFF
cdr3_nt: TGTGCCAGCAGTTACGGAGGGGCTCCTGAAGCTTTCTTT

j_call: TRBJ2-1
v_call: TRBV5-4
clone_size: once
d_call: TRBD2
cdr3_aa: CASSLIGGAGYEQFF
cdr3_nt: TGTGCCAGCAGCTTGATCGGGGGGGCCGGCTATGAGCAGTTCTTC

j_call: TRBJ2-2
v_call: TRBV11-1
clone_size: .
d_call: .
cdr3_aa: CASSLHPSADTGELFF
cdr3_nt: TGTGCCAGCAGCTTACATCCCAGCGCGGACACCGGGGAGCTGTTTTTT

j_call: TRBJ1-6
v_call: TRBV11-2
clone_size: .
d_call: .
cdr3_aa: CASSQRHRVQDSPLHF
cdr3_nt: TGTGCCAGCAGCCAGAGACACAGGGTCCAAGATTCACCCCTCCACTTT

j_call: TRBJ1-1
v_call: TRBV30
clone_size: .
d_call: .
cdr3_aa: CAWSDRVGTEAFF
cdr3_nt: TGTGCCTGGAGTGATCGGGTGGGCACTGAAGCTTTCTTT

j_call: TRBJ1-2
v_call: TRBV30
clone_size: .
d_call: .
cdr3_aa: CASAEDSKLYGYTF
cdr3_nt: TGTGCCTCGGCCGAGGACAGCAAACTCTATGGCTACACCTTC

j_call: TRBJ2-7
v_call: TRBV5-1
clone_size: .
d_call: .
cdr3_aa: CASSLEEGTLYEQYF
cdr3_nt: TGCGCCAGCAGCTTGGAAGAGGGTACGCTCTACGAGCAGTACTTC

j_call: TRBJ2-3
v_call: TRBV5-1
clone_size: .
d_call: TRBD2
cdr3_aa: CASSLGTSGGGDTQYF
cdr3_nt: TGCGCCAGCAGCTTGGGTACTAGCGGGGGTGGAGATACGCAGTATTTT

j_call: TRBJ1-2
v_call: TRBV29-1
clone_size: .
d_call: TRBD1
cdr3_aa: CSADRGRDYGYTF
cdr3_nt: TGCAGCGCTGACAGGGGGCGAGACTATGGCTACACCTTC

j_call: TRBJ1-2
v_call: TRBV30
clone_size: .
d_call: .
cdr3_aa: CAWSVGGGTGYTF
cdr3_nt: TGTGCCTGGAGTGTAGGGGGGGGTACTGGCTACACCTTC

j_call: TRBJ1-1
v_call: TRBV6-5
clone_size: .
d_call: TRBD1
cdr3_aa: CASSYIGTGVRGAFF
cdr3_nt: TGTGCCAGCAGTTACATCGGGACAGGGGTACGGGGAGCTTTCTTT

j_call: TRBJ2-2
v_call: TRBV11-1
clone_size: few
d_call: .
cdr3_aa: CASSFSRDGAGELFF
cdr3_nt: TGTGCCAGCAGCTTTTCCAGGGATGGGGCCGGGGAGCTGTTTTTT

j_call: TRBJ1-1
v_call: TRBV19
clone_size: .
d_call: .
cdr3_aa: CASSTGSEAFF
cdr3_nt: TGTGCCAGTAGCACAGGGTCTGAAGCTTTCTTT

j_call: TRBJ1-1
v_call: TRBV7-2
clone_size: .
d_call: .
cdr3_aa: CASSRGGDDTEAFF
cdr3_nt: TGTGCCAGCAGCCGGGGGGGGGATGACACTGAAGCTTTCTTT

j_call: TRBJ2-5
v_call: TRBV9
clone_size: .
d_call: .
cdr3_aa: CASSQEAMAETQYF
cdr3_nt: TGTGCCAGCAGCCAGGAGGCAATGGCGGAGACCCAGTACTTC

j_call: TRBJ2-7
v_call: TRBV4-1
clone_size: .
d_call: TRBD2
cdr3_aa: CASSSLGVPGLAFDEQYF
cdr3_nt: TGCGCCAGCAGCTCTTTGGGGGTACCGGGACTAGCGTTCGACGAGCAGTACTTC

j_call: TRBJ1-3
v_call: TRBV30
clone_size: .
d_call: .
cdr3_aa: CAWSVPGTPGNTIYF
cdr3_nt: TGTGCCTGGAGTGTACCCGGGACACCAGGAAACACCATATATTTT

j_call: TRBJ2-7
v_call: TRBV10-3
clone_size: .
d_call: TRBD1
cdr3_aa: CAISDPRQGRYF
cdr3_nt: TGTGCCATCAGTGACCCCCGACAGGGAAGGTACTTC

j_call: TRBJ2-3
v_call: TRBV4-2
clone_size: .
d_call: .
cdr3_aa: CASSSYRTGLTDTQYF
cdr3_nt: TGTGCCAGCAGCTCCTATCGGACGGGACTCACAGATACGCAGTATTTT

j_call: TRBJ1-2
v_call: TRBV6-5
clone_size: once
d_call: TRBD1
cdr3_aa: CASSSSRDSSGYTF
cdr3_nt: TGTGCCAGCAGTTCTAGCCGGGACAGTAGTGGCTACACCTTC

j_call: TRBJ2-2
v_call: TRBV4-1
clone_size: .
d_call: TRBD2
cdr3_aa: CASSQARGGGGELFF
cdr3_nt: TGCGCCAGCAGCCAAGCGAGGGGCGGGGGCGGGGAGCTGTTTTTT

j_call: TRBJ1-1
v_call: TRBV29-1
clone_size: .
d_call: TRBD1
cdr3_aa: CSENRQGADTEAFF
cdr3_nt: TGCAGCGAGAACCGACAGGGGGCGGACACTGAAGCTTTCTTT

j_call: TRBJ2-5
v_call: TRBV30
clone_size: .
d_call: TRBD1
cdr3_aa: CAWSAGTAKETQYF
cdr3_nt: TGTGCCTGGAGTGCGGGGACAGCTAAAGAGACCCAGTACTTC

j_call: TRBJ1-1
v_call: TRBV9
clone_size: .
d_call: .
cdr3_aa: CASSPRQRNTEAFF
cdr3_nt: TGTGCCAGCAGCCCCCGACAGCGAAACACTGAAGCTTTCTTT

j_call: TRBJ1-2
v_call: TRBV6-5
clone_size: .
d_call: .
cdr3_aa: CASRGSSRGYGYTF
cdr3_nt: TGTGCCAGCAGAGGGTCCAGCAGGGGCTATGGCTACACCTTC

j_call: TRBJ2-7
v_call: TRBV28
clone_size: .
d_call: .
cdr3_aa: CASRIPRGHSYEQYF
cdr3_nt: TGTGCCAGCAGAATACCACGGGGACATTCCTACGAGCAGTACTTC

j_call: TRBJ2-5
v_call: TRBV11-2
clone_size: .
d_call: .
cdr3_aa: CASSLGHQETQYF
cdr3_nt: TGTGCCAGCAGCTTAGGGCACCAAGAGACCCAGTACTTC

j_call: TRBJ1-2
v_call: TRBV6-5
clone_size: .
d_call: .
cdr3_aa: CASSYDTSGFYGYTF
cdr3_nt: TGTGCCAGCAGTTACGATACCTCGGGTTTCTATGGCTACACCTTC

j_call: TRBJ1-2
v_call: TRBV7-2
clone_size: .
d_call: .
cdr3_aa: CASSLFPDGNYGYTF
cdr3_nt: TGTGCCAGCAGCTTATTTCCAGATGGTAACTATGGCTACACCTTC